What follows describes a single T cell receptor beta chain. Its specificity is unknown. This entry belongs to a study of identical twins. TCRdb ran MiXCR on the 5' RACE reads and lists one entry per CDR3 protein. The data contain 1.5 million to 2 million distinct CDR3 sequences, less than 40% of them singletons. Study outcomes and limitations: Out-of-frame beta chain sequences displayed weaker excess sharing between twins. Memory repertoires showed no such pattern, whereas abundant cord blood beta clonotypes carried fewer insertions.

The CDR3 extends over 15 amino acids. V was pared by 6 bases and J by 3 bases, with 18 bases between. The sample taken for sequencing was cord blood. The origin of this receptor is a newborn girl in good health. The V call is TRBV12-3 or TRBV12-4, the J call TRBJ2-7; maybe TRBD1 (6 bases). The CDR3 DNA reads TGTGCCAGCAGCACCTTTGCGCGACAGGTCTACGAGCAGTACTTC. Amino acid sequence: CASSTFARQVYEQYF.